Listed below are T cell receptor beta chains from one sample, sequenced in a study of cytomegalovirus exposure and HLA in healthy donors. Produced via immunoSEQ multiplex PCR; TCRdb's table is partial and in-frame only. The sample holds 150,000 to 200,000 clones, around 80% seen once. Sequencing was carried out using PBMCs. The origin of the receptors is a woman in her 30s in good health and CMV-seropositive. Both conserved end residues are part of each CDR3. The D gene is left open where the match is weak. Size tells how often a clone was seen (once, few, many) or the class of an expanded clone, and some rows leave it out.

.	TRBV11-2	.	TRBJ1-2	CASSPSGGLFGYTF	TGTGCCAGCAGCCCCTCGGGGGGGCTGTTTGGCTACACCTTC
.	TRBV7-2	.	TRBJ2-7	CASSLFPSAYEQYF	TGTGCCAGCAGCTTGTTCCCCAGTGCCTACGAGCAGTACTTC
TRBD1	TRBV7-2	.	TRBJ1-2	CASSSPGTDYGYTF	TGTGCCAGCAGCTCGCCCGGGACAGACTATGGCTACACCTTC
.	TRBV11-2	.	TRBJ2-3	CASSLDRRARDSWYF	TGTGCCAGCAGCTTAGATCGAAGGGCCCGGGACTCATGGTATTTT
.	TRBV11-3	.	TRBJ1-6	CASSLGTVNNSPLHF	TGTGCCAGCAGCTTAGGTACAGTCAATAATTCACCCCTCCACTTT
TRBD1	TRBV6-5	.	TRBJ2-1	CASSYSAGGSNEQFF	TGTGCCAGCAGTTACTCGGCAGGGGGAAGCAATGAGCAGTTCTTC
.	TRBV25-1	once	TRBJ2-5	CASSELGGNQETQYF	TGTGCCAGCAGTGAATTGGGGGGTAATCAAGAGACCCAGTACTTC
TRBD1	TRBV19	few	TRBJ2-7	CASSGTGKMPTDF	TGTGCCAGTAGTGGGACAGGTAAAATGCCTACGGACTTC
.	TRBV4-1	.	TRBJ1-2	CASSPVGQGGYTF	TGCGCCAGCAGCCCCGTGGGGCAGGGAGGCTACACCTTC
TRBD1	TRBV10-3	.	TRBJ2-7	CAISWGDRSRYEQYF	TGTGCCATCAGTTGGGGGGACAGGTCTCGCTACGAGCAGTACTTC
.	TRBV5-1	few	TRBJ2-2	CASSRRTDGAGELFF	TGCGCCAGCAGCAGGCGGACCGACGGGGCCGGGGAGCTGTTTTTT
.	TRBV2	.	TRBJ1-5	CASSERWGGNNQPQHF	TGTGCCAGCAGTGAAAGGTGGGGGGGTAACAATCAGCCCCAGCATTTT
TRBD2	TRBV9	.	TRBJ2-5	CASSATPSGRWETQYF	TGTGCCAGCAGCGCCACCCCTAGCGGGAGATGGGAGACCCAGTACTTC
TRBD1	TRBV15	.	TRBJ1-5	CATSKGANQPQHF	TGTGCCACCAGCAAGGGGGCTAATCAGCCCCAGCATTTT
.	TRBV7-2	.	TRBJ1-3	CASSLVGGVHSGNTIYF	TGTGCCAGCAGCTTAGTCGGGGGGGTACACTCTGGAAACACCATATATTTT
TRBD2	TRBV7-9	.	TRBJ2-1	CASSLGLAGGPSNEQFF	TGTGCCAGCAGCTTGGGACTAGCGGGGGGGCCGTCTAATGAGCAGTTCTTC
.	TRBV7-8	.	TRBJ1-2	CASSPPRGAYGYTF	TGTGCCAGCAGTCCCCCTCGTGGGGCCTATGGCTACACCTTC
.	TRBV4-3	.	TRBJ1-5	CASSQDGAVGQPQHF	TGCGCCAGCAGCCAAGATGGAGCGGTGGGTCAGCCCCAGCATTTT
TRBD1	TRBV2	.	TRBJ1-2	CASRGPGDRANGYTF	TGTGCCAGCAGGGGACCGGGGGACAGGGCGAATGGCTACACCTTC
TRBD1	TRBV6-5	.	TRBJ2-1	CASRRLQGDEQFF	TGTGCCAGCAGGAGATTACAGGGGGATGAGCAGTTCTTC
.	TRBV10-3	.	TRBJ1-5	CAISEGLNQPQHF	TGTGCCATCAGTGAGGGGCTAAATCAGCCCCAGCATTTT
.	TRBV6-5	.	TRBJ2-7	CASSFWATRGYEQYF	TGTGCCAGCAGTTTCTGGGCGACTAGAGGCTACGAGCAGTACTTC
TRBD1	TRBV7-9	.	TRBJ2-1	CASSQDRGYNEQFF	TGTGCCAGCAGCCAGGACAGGGGGTATAATGAGCAGTTCTTC
.	TRBV4-1	.	TRBJ1-4	CASSQGQRGGEVEKLFF	TGCGCCAGCAGCCAAGGACAAAGGGGTGGGGAGGTAGAAAAACTGTTTTTT
TRBD2	TRBV4-3	.	TRBJ2-2	CASSHSMGGANTGELFF	TGCGCCAGCAGCCACTCTATGGGAGGGGCTAACACCGGGGAGCTGTTTTTT
TRBD1	TRBV18	.	TRBJ2-7	CASSPPGQGAYEQYF	TGTGCCAGCTCACCACCGGGACAGGGGGCTTACGAGCAGTACTTC
.	TRBV13	.	TRBJ2-6	CASSDRGTGANVLTF	TGTGCCAGCAGCGACCGAGGAACTGGGGCCAACGTCCTGACTTTC
.	TRBV9	.	TRBJ1-2	CASSVLDSNYGYTF	TGTGCCAGCAGCGTACTAGACAGTAACTATGGCTACACCTTC
TRBD2	TRBV6-6	.	TRBJ2-1	CASSSSRGGSSEQFF	TGTGCCAGCAGTTCGTCCCGGGGAGGGTCTTCTGAGCAGTTCTTC
TRBD2	TRBV4-3	.	TRBJ2-3	CASSARASGSDTQYF	TGCGCCAGCAGCGCCCGGGCTAGCGGGAGTGATACGCAGTATTTT
TRBD2	TRBV11-2	.	TRBJ2-7	CASSLVGGRAIGEQYF	TGTGCCAGCAGCTTAGTTGGCGGGAGGGCCATCGGCGAGCAGTACTTC
.	TRBV28	.	TRBJ1-1	CASGLGGVMNTEAFF	TGTGCCAGCGGACTCGGGGGGGTCATGAACACTGAAGCTTTCTTT
.	TRBV30	.	TRBJ2-1	CAWSVRGSYNEQFF	TGTGCCTGGAGTGTGCGGGGATCCTACAATGAGCAGTTCTTC
.	TRBV6-1	few	TRBJ2-7	CATLNSFTYEQYF	TGTGCCACTCTGAACAGCTTCACCTACGAGCAGTACTTC
.	TRBV4-3	.	TRBJ1-5	CASSQDADYRNQPQHF	TGCGCCAGCAGCCAAGATGCAGACTACAGAAATCAGCCCCAGCATTTT
.	TRBV9	.	TRBJ1-2	CASSPDEDYGYTF	TGTGCCAGCAGCCCAGACGAGGACTATGGCTACACCTTC
.	TRBV18	once	TRBJ1-1	CASSPTTRPQDTEAFF	TGTGCCAGCTCACCAACCACACGTCCACAGGACACTGAAGCTTTCTTT
.	TRBV4-1	.	TRBJ1-5	CASSQGGQTNQPQHF	TGCGCCAGCAGCCAGGGCGGACAGACGAATCAGCCCCAGCATTTT
.	TRBV7-9	.	TRBJ2-4	CASRPGGPGIQYF	TGTGCCAGCAGACCCGGGGGGCCCGGCATTCAGTACTTC
.	TRBV10-3	.	TRBJ2-3	CATRSVQGPDTQYF	TGTGCCACCAGGAGCGTTCAGGGGCCAGATACGCAGTATTTT
.	TRBV18	.	TRBJ1-3	CASSPSTGNTIYF	TGTGCCAGCTCACCCAGTACTGGAAACACCATATATTTT
.	TRBV21-1	.	TRBJ1-2	CASSNHPGQGYGYTF	TGTGCCAGCAGCAATCACCCGGGACAGGGCTATGGCTACACCTTC
.	TRBV5-1	.	TRBJ2-7	CASSLLPGAYEQYF	TGCGCCAGCAGCCTTCTGCCGGGAGCCTACGAGCAGTACTTC
TRBD1	TRBV7-9	.	TRBJ2-7	CASSYRTGIYEQYF	TGTGCCAGCAGCTATCGGACAGGGATCTACGAGCAGTACTTC
TRBD1	TRBV2	.	TRBJ1-2	CASSEPGQGVSGGYTF	TGTGCCAGCAGTGAACCAGGACAGGGCGTTTCGGGGGGCTACACCTTC
.	TRBV7-8	.	TRBJ1-1	CASSLVIRVGLNTEAFF	TGTGCCAGCAGCTTAGTTATCCGGGTGGGTTTGAACACTGAAGCTTTCTTT
.	TRBV7-9	.	TRBJ2-7	CASSHLGQGRSYEQYF	TGTGCCAGCAGCCATCTCGGGCAGGGGCGCTCCTACGAGCAGTACTTC
.	TRBV11-3	.	TRBJ2-1	CASSLNWGEPYNEQFF	TGTGCCAGCAGCTTAAATTGGGGGGAACCCTACAATGAGCAGTTCTTC
TRBD1	TRBV7-8	.	TRBJ2-7	CASSPYRTGGSEQYF	TGTGCCAGCAGCCCTTACCGGACAGGGGGCAGCGAGCAGTACTTC
TRBD2	TRBV5-6	.	TRBJ2-7	CASSLNGRPHEQYF	TGTGCCAGCAGCTTAAACGGGAGGCCCCACGAGCAGTACTTC
.	TRBV5-1	.	TRBJ2-3	CASSSRTERTDTQYF	TGCGCCAGCAGCAGCAGGACAGAGCGCACAGATACGCAGTATTTT
.	TRBV5-5	.	TRBJ1-1	CASSLGALRNTEAFF	TGTGCCAGCAGCTTGGGGGCCCTGCGGAACACTGAAGCTTTCTTT
TRBD1	TRBV5-1	.	TRBJ2-2	CASRPDRVRTGELFF	TGCGCCAGCAGACCGGACAGGGTTCGAACCGGGGAGCTGTTTTTT
.	TRBV7-8	once	TRBJ1-1	CASSLVGNTEAFF	TGTGCCAGCAGCTTAGTGGGCAACACTGAAGCTTTCTTT